Below are 5 T cell receptor beta chains sequenced from a single sample in a study of CD8 T cells in Susac syndrome. Roughly 0.45 to 1 ug RNA was reverse transcribed with random hexamers. TCRdb independently ran MiXCR on the immunoSEQ multiplex PCR reads; one entry per CDR3 protein. The table lists 250,000 to 350,000 distinct CDR3 sequences, roughly 85% of them singletons. Input material: CD8+ T cells from PBMCs. These receptor sequences come from a human donor with multiple sclerosis.

This chain joins TRBV19 and TRBJ2-2; D gene uncertain. Germline values: CDR1 LNHDA, CDR2 SQIVND (reference sequence). This CDR3 has 12 amino acids. Trimming removed 6 bases at V and 6 bases at J, with 8 bases between. The CDR3 loop is CASRVQSGELFF. CDR3 in DNA: TGTGCCAGTAGGGTGCAGTCCGGGGAGCTGTTTTTT.

The chain is built from TRBV27 and TRBJ2-7; 7 nucleotides align to TRBD1. The CDR3 is made up of 14 amino acids. Germline lookup yields CDR1 MNHEY and CDR2 SMNVEV (reference sequence). The V gene end was trimmed by 3 bases and the J gene end by 3 bases; junction bases not matched to a gene: 5. The CDR3 DNA reads TGTGCCAGCAGTTTGGGACAGCCGCTCTACGAGCAGTACTTC. It codes for CASSLGQPLYEQYF.

The genes are TRBV20-1 and TRBJ2-1; 7 bases align to TRBD2. CDR1 DFQATT and CDR2 SNEGSKA come from the germline V gene (reference sequence). CDR3 length equals 15 residues. The trim removed 0 bases at V and 7 bases at J, leaving 9 bases unmatched. The CDR3 is CSARDLGLAVNEQFF. The CDR3 DNA is TGCAGTGCTAGAGATTTAGGGCTAGCGGTTAATGAGCAGTTCTTC.

The V call is TRBV9, the J call TRBJ2-1; possible D gene TRBD2, 5 bases. Trimming removed 0 bases at V and 6 bases at J, with 10 bases between. The germline V gene encodes CDR1 SGDLS and CDR2 YYNGEE. The CDR3 loop spans 14 amino acids. CDR3 nucleotide sequence: TGTGCCAGCAGCGTAGATAACCGGGGCAATGAGCAGTTCTTC. It encodes CASSVDNRGNEQFF.

The V and J genes are TRBV7-9 and TRBJ2-1; the D gene could be TRBD1 or TRBD2 (5 bases each). Germline V gene lookup returns CDR1 SEHNR and CDR2 FQNEAQ (reference sequence). V lost 5 bases and J 4 bases, leaving 15 bases between the germline ends. This CDR3 contains 15 residues. The CDR3 spells CASSRWGTGYNEQFF. The CDR3 DNA follows: TGTGCCAGCAGCCGCTGGGGGACCGGATACAATGAGCAGTTCTTC.